These T cell receptor beta chains were read from a single sample in a study of response to subunit inactivated influenza vaccine. A single record per CDR3 protein comes from TCRdb applying MiXCR to the RT-PCR reads. The sample has 500,000 to 750,000 distinct CDR3 sequences, 14% seen once; the top ten hold approximately 10%. The starting material was PBMCs from blood, obtained 11 to 12 days after vaccination. The receptors were gathered from a man aged 45-60 years who received an inactivated influenza vaccine. Both conserved end residues are part of each CDR3. D genes are given only for firm matches.

v_call | d_call | cdr3_length | cdr3_aa
TRBV7-8 | . | 14 | CASSPQQTTYEQYF
TRBV9 | TRBD1 | 15 | CASSLQTGGPYGYTF
TRBV20-1 | . | 15 | CSASPSRGITDTQYF
TRBV4-2 | TRBD2 | 17 | CASSKLGDSGGTDTQYF
TRBV5-1 | . | 15 | CASSLLAREEETQYF
TRBV20-1 | TRBD2 | 14 | CSVPNSGITDTQYF
TRBV5-1 | TRBD1 | 15 | CASSLATGVGETQYF
TRBV23-1 | . | 13 | CAKGVPNTDTQYF
TRBV24-1 | TRBD1 | 19 | CATADPDRGKVQQDSEQYF
TRBV20-1 | . | 13 | CSAPSPGTYEQYF
TRBV28 | . | 12 | CASSLSGWEQFF
TRBV10-1 | TRBD2 | 16 | CASREAGGTLARTQYF
TRBV5-1 | TRBD2 | 14 | CASSVSGSDETQYF
TRBV7-2 | TRBD2 | 16 | CASSGIAGGRTDTQYF
TRBV9 | TRBD1 | 13 | CASSDILTGGLTF
TRBV2 | . | 16 | CASSRSQGPHQETQYF
TRBV5-1 | . | 13 | CASTGVATDTQYF
TRBV28 | . | 15 | CASQSTQTENTEAFF
TRBV3-1 | TRBD1 | 13 | CASSQAGGTEAFF
TRBV7-2 | TRBD1 | 15 | CASSLARQGFGELFF
TRBV5-1 | . | 16 | CASSNQGLTNTGELFF
TRBV28 | . | 12 | CATTGNTGELFF
TRBV6-1 | TRBD1 | 14 | CASYVTGYSYEQYF
TRBV7-9 | TRBD2 | 15 | CASSLRTSGTDTQYF
TRBV20-1 | TRBD1 | 12 | CSAKTGDSPLHF
TRBV11-1 | . | 18 | CASSLAYGQGNSNQPQHF
TRBV10-3 | . | 12 | CAIRRNSYEQYF
TRBV20-1 | . | 14 | CSAPFGGRQETQYF
TRBV9 | TRBD2 | 15 | CASSHGTSSTDTQYF
TRBV5-1 | TRBD2 | 14 | CASSLAGGRNIQYF
TRBV3-1 | . | 13 | CASSPRSEGTQYF
TRBV29-1 | . | 14 | CSVEFSGSGDTQYF
TRBV7-9 | . | 12 | CALLRGNTEAFF